Included here is one T cell receptor beta chain sequence, with context. As yet, its antigen is unknown. This specimen belongs to a study of shared clonotypes between healthy human individuals. Study-level results: In this cohort, only blood was sampled, and tissue repertoires likely differ.

The donors were all Caucasian adults (living in Nashville, Tennessee). Division of CD4+ cells produced a CD45RA+ naive subset and a CD45RA-negative memory subset. The assay used deep level. The protocol was immunoSEQ multiplex PCR, while the TCRdb copy is restricted to in-frame clones and leaves out a portion. Here the sample spans millions of clones, 95% being singletons. The CDR3 has 14 residues. V was shortened by 4 bases and J by 6 bases, with 12 bases between the two germline ends. The germline V gene encodes CDR1 LGHNA and CDR2 YSLEER. The rearrangement links TRBV4-3 to TRBJ2-2; TRBD1 is a possible D gene (6 bases). This receptor was identified in a man aged 18 to 29 in good health. The specimen was naive CD4+ T cells sorted from blood. Documented subset: CD45RA+ positively selected. In nucleotides, the CDR3 is TGCGCCAGCAGCCTCAACAGGGAATCCGGGGAGCTGTTTTTT. Protein sequence: CASSLNRESGELFF.